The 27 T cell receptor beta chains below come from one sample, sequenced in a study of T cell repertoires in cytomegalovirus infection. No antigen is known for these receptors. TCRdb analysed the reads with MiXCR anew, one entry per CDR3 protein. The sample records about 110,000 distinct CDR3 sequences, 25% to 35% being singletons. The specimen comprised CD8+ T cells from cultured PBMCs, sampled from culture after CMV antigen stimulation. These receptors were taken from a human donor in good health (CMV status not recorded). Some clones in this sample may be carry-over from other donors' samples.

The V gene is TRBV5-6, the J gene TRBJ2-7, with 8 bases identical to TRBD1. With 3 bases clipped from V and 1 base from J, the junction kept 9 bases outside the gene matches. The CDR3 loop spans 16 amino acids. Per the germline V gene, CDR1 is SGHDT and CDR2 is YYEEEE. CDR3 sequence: CASSWSGTGGSYEQYF. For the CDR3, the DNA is TGTGCCAGCAGCTGGTCCGGGACAGGCGGTTCCTACGAGCAGTACTTC.

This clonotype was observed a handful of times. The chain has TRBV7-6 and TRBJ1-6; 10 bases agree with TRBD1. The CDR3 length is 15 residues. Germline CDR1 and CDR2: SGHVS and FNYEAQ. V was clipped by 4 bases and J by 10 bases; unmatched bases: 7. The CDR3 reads CASSSGQGIGSPLHF. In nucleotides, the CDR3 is TGTGCCAGCAGCTCGGGACAGGGGATAGGATCACCCCTCCACTTT. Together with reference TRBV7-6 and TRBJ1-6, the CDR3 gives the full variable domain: GAGVSQSPRYKVTKRGQDVALRCDPISGHVSLYWYRQALGQGPEFLTYFNYEAQQDKSGLPNDRFSAERPEGSISTLTIQRTEQRDSAMYRCASSSGQGIGSPLHFGNGTRLTVT.

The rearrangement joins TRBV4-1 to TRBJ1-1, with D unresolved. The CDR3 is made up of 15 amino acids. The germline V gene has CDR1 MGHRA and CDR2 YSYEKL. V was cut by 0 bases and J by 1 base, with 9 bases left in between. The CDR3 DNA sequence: TGCGCCAGCAGCCAAGATTGGGTCGGGAACACTGAAGCTTTCTTT. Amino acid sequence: CASSQDWVGNTEAFF.

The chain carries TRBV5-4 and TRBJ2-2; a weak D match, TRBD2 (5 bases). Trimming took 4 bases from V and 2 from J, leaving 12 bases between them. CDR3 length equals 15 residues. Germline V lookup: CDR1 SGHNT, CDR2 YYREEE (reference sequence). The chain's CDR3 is CASSPWGVNTGELFF. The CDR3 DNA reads TGTGCCAGCAGCCCTTGGGGAGTTAACACCGGGGAGCTGTTTTTT. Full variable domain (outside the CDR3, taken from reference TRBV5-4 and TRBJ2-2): ETGVTQSPTHLIKTRGQQVTLRCSSQSGHNTVSWYQQALGQGPQFIFQYYREEENGRGNFPPRFSGLQFPNYSSELNVNALELDDSALYLCASSPWGVNTGELFFGEGSRLTVL.

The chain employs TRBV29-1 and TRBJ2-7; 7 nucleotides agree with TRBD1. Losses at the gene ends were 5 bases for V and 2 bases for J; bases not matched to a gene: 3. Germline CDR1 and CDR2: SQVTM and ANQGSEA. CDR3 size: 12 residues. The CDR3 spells CSVLQGTYEQYF. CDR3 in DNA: TGCAGCGTTCTACAGGGGACCTACGAGCAGTACTTC.

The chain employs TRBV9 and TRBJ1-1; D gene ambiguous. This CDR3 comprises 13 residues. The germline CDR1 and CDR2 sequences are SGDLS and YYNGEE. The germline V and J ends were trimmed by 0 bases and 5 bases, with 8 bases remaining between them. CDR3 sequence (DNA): TGTGCCAGCAGCGTAGGGGATTCGACTGAAGCTTTCTTT. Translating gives CASSVGDSTEAFF.

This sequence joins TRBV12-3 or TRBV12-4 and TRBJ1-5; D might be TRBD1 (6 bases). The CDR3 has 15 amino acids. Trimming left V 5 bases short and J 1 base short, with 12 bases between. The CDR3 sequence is CASSPGEASNQPQHF. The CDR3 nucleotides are TGTGCCAGCAGTCCAGGGGAGGCAAGCAATCAGCCCCAGCATTTT.

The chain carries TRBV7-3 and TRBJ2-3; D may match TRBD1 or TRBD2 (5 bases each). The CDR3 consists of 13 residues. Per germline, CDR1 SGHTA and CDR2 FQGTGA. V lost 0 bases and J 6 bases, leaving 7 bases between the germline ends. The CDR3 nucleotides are TGTGCCAGCAGCTTAACAGAGGGGGATACGCAGTATTTT. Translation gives CASSLTEGDTQYF. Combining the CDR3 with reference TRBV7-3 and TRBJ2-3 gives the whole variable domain GAGVSQTPSNKVTEKGKYVELRCDPISGHTALYWYRQSLGQGPEFLIYFQGTGAADDSGLPNDRFFAVRPEGSVSTLKIQRTERGDSAVYLCASSLTEGDTQYFGPGTRLTVL.

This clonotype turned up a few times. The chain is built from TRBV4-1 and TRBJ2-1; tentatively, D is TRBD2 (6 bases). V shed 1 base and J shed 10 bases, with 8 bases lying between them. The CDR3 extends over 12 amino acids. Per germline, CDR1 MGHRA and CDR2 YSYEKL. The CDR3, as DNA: TGCGCCAGCAGCCAAGGGCTAGCGGAGCAGTTCTTC. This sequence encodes CASSQGLAEQFF.

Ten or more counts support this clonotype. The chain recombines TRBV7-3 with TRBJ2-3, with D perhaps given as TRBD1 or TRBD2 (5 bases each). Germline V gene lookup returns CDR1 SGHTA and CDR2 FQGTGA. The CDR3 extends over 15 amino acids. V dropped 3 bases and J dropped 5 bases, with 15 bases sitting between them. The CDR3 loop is CASSFGDPAEDTQYF. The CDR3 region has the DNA TGTGCCAGCAGCTTCGGGGACCCTGCTGAAGATACGCAGTATTTT.

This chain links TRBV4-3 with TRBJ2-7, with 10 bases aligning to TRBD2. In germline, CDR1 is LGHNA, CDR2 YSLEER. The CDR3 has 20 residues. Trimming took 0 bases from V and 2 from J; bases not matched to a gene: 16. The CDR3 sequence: CASSQDSQGATSGLTYEQYF. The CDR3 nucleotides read TGCGCCAGCAGCCAAGATTCCCAGGGGGCGACTAGCGGGCTTACCTACGAGCAGTACTTC.

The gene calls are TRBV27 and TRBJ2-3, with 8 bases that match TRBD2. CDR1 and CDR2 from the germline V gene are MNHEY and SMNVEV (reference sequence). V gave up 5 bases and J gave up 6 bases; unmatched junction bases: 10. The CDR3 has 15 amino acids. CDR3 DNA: TGTGCCAGCAGTCCCCGGGGGGGGCGGACGGATACGCAGTATTTT. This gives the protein CASSPRGGRTDTQYF.

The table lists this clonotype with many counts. CDR3 loop: CASSLEWQGARNIQYF. CDR3 nucleotide sequence: TGTGCCAGCAGTTTGGAATGGCAGGGGGCGCGGAACATTCAGTACTTC. The chain couples TRBV27 to TRBJ2-4; 8 bases map to TRBD1. Unmatched junction bases numbered 11, after V lost 3 bases and J lost 7 bases. Germline CDR1 MNHEY, CDR2 SMNVEV (reference sequence). This CDR3 is built from 16 residues.

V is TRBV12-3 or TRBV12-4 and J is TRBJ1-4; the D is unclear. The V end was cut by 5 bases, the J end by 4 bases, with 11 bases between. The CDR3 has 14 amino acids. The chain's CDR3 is CASSRRGLNEKLFF. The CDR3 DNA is TGTGCCAGCAGTCGGCGGGGTCTTAATGAAAAACTGTTTTTT.

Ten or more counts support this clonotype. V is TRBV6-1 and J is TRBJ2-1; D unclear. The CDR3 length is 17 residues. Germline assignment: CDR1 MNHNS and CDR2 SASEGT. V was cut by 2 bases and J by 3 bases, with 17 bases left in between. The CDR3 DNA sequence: TGTGCCAGCAGTGAATTCGGCGGCCAGTCCCGCTACAATGAGCAGTTCTTC. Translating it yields CASSEFGGQSRYNEQFF.

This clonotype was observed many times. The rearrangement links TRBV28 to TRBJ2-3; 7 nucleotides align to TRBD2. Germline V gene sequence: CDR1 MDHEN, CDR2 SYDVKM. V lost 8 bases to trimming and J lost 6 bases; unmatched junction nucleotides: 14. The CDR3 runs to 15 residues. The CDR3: CASRGRDYPPDTQYF. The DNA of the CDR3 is TGTGCCAGCCGTGGCCGGGACTACCCCCCGGATACGCAGTATTTT.

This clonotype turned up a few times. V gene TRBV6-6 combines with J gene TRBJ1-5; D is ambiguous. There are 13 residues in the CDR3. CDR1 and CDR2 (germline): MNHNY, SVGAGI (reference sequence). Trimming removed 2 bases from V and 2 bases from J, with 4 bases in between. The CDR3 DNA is TGTGCCAGCAGTTACGGGCGCAATCAGCCCCAGCATTTT. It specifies CASSYGRNQPQHF.

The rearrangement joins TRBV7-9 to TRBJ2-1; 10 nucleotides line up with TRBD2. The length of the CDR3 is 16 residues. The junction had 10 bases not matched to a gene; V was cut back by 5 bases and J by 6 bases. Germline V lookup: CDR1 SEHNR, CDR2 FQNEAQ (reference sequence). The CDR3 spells CASSPRSGGAGNEQFF. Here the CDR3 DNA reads TGTGCCAGCAGCCCACGAAGCGGGGGGGCGGGCAATGAGCAGTTCTTC.

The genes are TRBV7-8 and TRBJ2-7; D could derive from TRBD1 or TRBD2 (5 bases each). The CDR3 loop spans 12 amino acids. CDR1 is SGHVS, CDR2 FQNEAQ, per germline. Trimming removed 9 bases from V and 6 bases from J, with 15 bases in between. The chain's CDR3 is CASHTGPSEQYF. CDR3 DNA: TGTGCCAGTCATACGGGGCCGAGCGAGCAGTACTTC.

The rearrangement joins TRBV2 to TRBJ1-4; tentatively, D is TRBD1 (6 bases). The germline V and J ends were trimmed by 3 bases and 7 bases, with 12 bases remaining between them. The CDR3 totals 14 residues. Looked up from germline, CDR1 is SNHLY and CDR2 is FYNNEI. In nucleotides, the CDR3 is TGTGCCAGCAGTGAGTGGCAGGGGAGTGAAAAACTGTTTTTT. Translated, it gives CASSEWQGSEKLFF.

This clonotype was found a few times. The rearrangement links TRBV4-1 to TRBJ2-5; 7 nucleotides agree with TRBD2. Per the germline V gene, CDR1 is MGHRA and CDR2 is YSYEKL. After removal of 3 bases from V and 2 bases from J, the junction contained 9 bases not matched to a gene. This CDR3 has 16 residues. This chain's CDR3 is CASSHPRGGLQETQYF. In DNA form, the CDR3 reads TGCGCCAGCAGCCATCCACGGGGAGGGCTTCAAGAGACCCAGTACTTC.

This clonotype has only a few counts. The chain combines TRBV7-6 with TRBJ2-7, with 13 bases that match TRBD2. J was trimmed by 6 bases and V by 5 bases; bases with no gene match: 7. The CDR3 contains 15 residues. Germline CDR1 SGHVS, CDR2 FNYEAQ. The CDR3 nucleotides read TGTGCCAGCAGCCCGACTAGCGGGGGGAAGAGCGAGCAGTACTTC. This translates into CASSPTSGGKSEQYF.

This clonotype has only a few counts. CDR3 bases: TGTGCCACCAGTTTAGCAGCCAGCACTGAAGCTTTCTTT. Translated: CATSLAASTEAFF. The chain combines TRBV24-1 with TRBJ1-1; D unresolved. The ends were cut back, 6 bases at V and 4 bases at J, with 11 bases in the middle. Germline CDR1 KGHDR, CDR2 SFDVKD. The CDR3 consists of 13 residues.

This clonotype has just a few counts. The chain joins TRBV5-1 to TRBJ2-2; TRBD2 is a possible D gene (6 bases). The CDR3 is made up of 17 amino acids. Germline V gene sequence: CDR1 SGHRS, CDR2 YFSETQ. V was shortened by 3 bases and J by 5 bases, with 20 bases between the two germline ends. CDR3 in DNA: TGCGCCAGCAGCTGGCCAGAGGGACTCCCTGAGACCGGGGAGCTGTTTTTT. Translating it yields CASSWPEGLPETGELFF. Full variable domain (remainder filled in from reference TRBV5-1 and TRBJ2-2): KAGVTQTPRYLIKTRGQQVTLSCSPISGHRSVSWYQQTPGQGLQFLFEYFSETQRNKGNFPGRFSGRQFSNSRSEMNVSTLELGDSALYLCASSWPEGLPETGELFFGEGSRLTVL.

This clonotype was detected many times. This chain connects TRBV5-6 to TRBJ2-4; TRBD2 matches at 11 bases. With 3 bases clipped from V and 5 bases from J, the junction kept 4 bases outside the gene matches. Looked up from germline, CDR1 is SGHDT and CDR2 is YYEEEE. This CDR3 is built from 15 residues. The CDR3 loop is CASSYYSGGENIQYF. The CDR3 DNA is TGTGCCAGCAGCTACTATAGCGGGGGGGAAAACATTCAGTACTTC. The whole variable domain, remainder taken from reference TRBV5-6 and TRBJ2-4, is DAGVTQSPTHLIKTRGQQVTLRCSPKSGHDTVSWYQQALGQGPQFIFQYYEEEERQRGNFPDRFSGHQFPNYSSELNVNALLLGDSALYLCASSYYSGGENIQYFGAGTRLSVL.

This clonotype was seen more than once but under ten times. DNA for the CDR3: TGTGCCAGCAGCTTGGACAGGGGGATCAATGAGCAGTTCTTC. Protein product: CASSLDRGINEQFF. The V and J genes are TRBV11-3 and TRBJ2-1; 10 bases fit TRBD1. The junction had 2 bases not matched to a gene; V was cut back by 3 bases and J by 6 bases. Per the germline V gene, CDR1 is SGHNT and CDR2 is YENEEA. The CDR3 has 14 residues.

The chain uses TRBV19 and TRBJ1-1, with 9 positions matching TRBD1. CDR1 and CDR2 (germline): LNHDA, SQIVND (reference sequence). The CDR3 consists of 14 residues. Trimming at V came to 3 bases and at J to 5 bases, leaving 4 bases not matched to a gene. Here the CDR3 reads CASSMGQGGTEAFF. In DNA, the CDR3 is TGTGCCAGTAGTATGGGACAGGGTGGAACTGAAGCTTTCTTT.